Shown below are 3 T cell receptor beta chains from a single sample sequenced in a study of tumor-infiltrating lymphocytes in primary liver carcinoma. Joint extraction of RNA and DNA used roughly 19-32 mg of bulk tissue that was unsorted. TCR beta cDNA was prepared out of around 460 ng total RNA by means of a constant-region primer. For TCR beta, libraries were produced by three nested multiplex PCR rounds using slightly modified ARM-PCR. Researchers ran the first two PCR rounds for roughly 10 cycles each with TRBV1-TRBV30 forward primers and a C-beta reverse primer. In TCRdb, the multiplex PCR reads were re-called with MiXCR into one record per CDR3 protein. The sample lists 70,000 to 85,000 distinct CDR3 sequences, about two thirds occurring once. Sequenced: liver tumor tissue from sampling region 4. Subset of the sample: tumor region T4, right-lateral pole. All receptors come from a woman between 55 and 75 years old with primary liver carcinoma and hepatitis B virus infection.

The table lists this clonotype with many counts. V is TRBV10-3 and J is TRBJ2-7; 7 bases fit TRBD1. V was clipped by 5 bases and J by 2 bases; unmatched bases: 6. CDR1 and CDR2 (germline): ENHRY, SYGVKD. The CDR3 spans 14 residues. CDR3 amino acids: CAISPDRATYEQYF. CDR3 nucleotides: TGTGCCATCAGTCCCGACAGGGCTACCTACGAGCAGTACTTC.

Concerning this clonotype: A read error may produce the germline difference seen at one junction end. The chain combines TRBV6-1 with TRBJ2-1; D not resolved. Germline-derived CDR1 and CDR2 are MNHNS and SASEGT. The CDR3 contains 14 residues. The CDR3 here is CATRRKGSYNEQSF. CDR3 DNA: TGTGCCACCCGGCGGAAGGGCTCCTACAATGAGCAGTCCTTC.

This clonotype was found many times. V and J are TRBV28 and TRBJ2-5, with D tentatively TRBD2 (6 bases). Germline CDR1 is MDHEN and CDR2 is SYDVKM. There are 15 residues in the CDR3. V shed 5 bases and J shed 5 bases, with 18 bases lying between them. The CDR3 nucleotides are TGTGCCAGCAGTCCCTCCGGCGGGGTTAAGGAGACCCAGTACTTC. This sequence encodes CASSPSGGVKETQYF.